This TCR beta chain was sequenced for a study of blood T cell repertoires in COVID-19. Study-level information: Sites in the United States, Italy and Spain provided acute and convalescent COVID-19 samples.

CDR1 and CDR2 from the germline V gene are MNHNS and SASEGT. V shed 2 bases, J shed 7 bases, and the junction held 7 bases outside the gene matches. This CDR3 has 15 amino acids. Cohort placement rested on clinical history that participants reported themselves. Within 2 weeks of study entry, exposed participants had contacted a PCR-confirmed or clinician-diagnosed COVID-19 case. As handled by the study authors: Reference gene primer amplification gave estimated nucleated cell counts. The assay was immunoSEQ multiplex PCR, and TCRdb's table has in-frame clones only and misses some. Clone size and V and J calls were adopted from that table, with D and trimming inferred from the DNA. Among 250,000 or so clones listed, 85% to 95% were seen once.

The chain recombines TRBV6-1 with TRBJ1-2; the match to TRBD1 covers 10 bases. This receptor was obtained from a man aged 40-49 years who had been exposed to COVID-19. Sequencing was performed on PBMCs or T cells enriched from blood (not recorded which). The CDR3 DNA follows: TGTGCCAGCAGTGAAAGGGGACAGGGGTCTACTGGCTACACCTTC. Protein product: CASSERGQGSTGYTF.